The 16 T cell receptor beta chains below come from one sample, sequenced in a study of cytomegalovirus exposure and HLA in healthy donors. Both 60 Vbeta primers and 13 Jbeta primers went into the PCR. This table comes from immunoSEQ multiplex PCR, and its TCRdb copy is limited to in-frame clones, with some not included. The top ten hold about 1.7% of the sample, which has about 200,000 clones, 81% seen once. The sequenced sample consisted of PBMCs. These receptors all stem from a man aged 18 to 30 in good health and CMV-seronegative.

Note on this clone: Relative to the germline gene, one junction end is altered; a read error may explain this. This chain joins TRBV7-2 and TRBJ2-1; 9 bases fit TRBD1. CDR1 and CDR2 (germline): SGHTA, FQGNSA. The CDR3 has 14 amino acids. CDR3 nucleotides: TGTGCCAGCTTGCGGGACAGGGTCGACAACGAGCAGTTCTTC. It translates to CASLRDRVDNEQFF.

There are a few counts of this clone. The chain employs TRBV5-1 and TRBJ2-5, with D possibly TRBD2 on 6 matching bases. Germline CDR1 reads SGHRS; CDR2 reads YFSETQ. V lost 4 bases, J lost 4 bases, and 11 bases lay in between. The CDR3 runs 13 residues. The CDR3 here is CASSREYRETQYF. The CDR3 DNA reads TGCGCCAGCAGCCGGGAGTACCGAGAGACCCAGTACTTC.

The chain has TRBV15 and TRBJ2-1; 8 bases line up with TRBD2. With V trimmed by 7 bases and J by 5 bases, 7 bases remained unmatched. CDR3 length: 14 residues. Germline-derived CDR1 and CDR2 are LNHNV and YYDKDF (reference sequence). CDR3 DNA sequence: TGTGCCACCACTAGAGCGGGGGTTAACAATGAGCAGTTCTTC. Translating it yields CATTRAGVNNEQFF.

The V and J genes are TRBV6-4 and TRBJ2-1, with 11 bases identical to TRBD2. The J segment lost 9 bases and the V segment lost 3 bases, leaving 7 bases of the junction unmatched. This CDR3 has 15 amino acids. The germline CDR1 and CDR2 sequences are MRHNA and SNTAGT. CDR3 nucleotide sequence: TGTGCCAGCAGTGAGGAGACTAGCGGGGTGGCTGAGCAGTTCTTC. Its protein product is CASSEETSGVAEQFF.

This chain links TRBV30 with TRBJ2-3; 7 bases line up with TRBD2. The germline V gene has CDR1 GTSNPN and CDR2 SVGIG (reference sequence). V lost 0 bases to trimming and J lost 1 base; unmatched junction nucleotides: 4. The CDR3 is made up of 15 amino acids. The CDR3 is CAWSVAGLGTDTQYF. CDR3 bases: TGTGCCTGGAGTGTAGCGGGGCTTGGCACAGATACGCAGTATTTT.

The chain employs TRBV30 and TRBJ1-2; D gene uncertain. V lost 4 bases to trimming and J lost 5 bases, with 17 bases between them. This CDR3 contains 14 residues. Germline values: CDR1 GTSNPN, CDR2 SVGIG (reference sequence). The CDR3 nucleotides read TGTGCCTGGACTTCGACGGGTGGAGGGTATGGCTACACCTTC. Amino acid sequence: CAWTSTGGGYGYTF.

This chain joins TRBV11-2 and TRBJ1-1; TRBD1 aligns across 7 bases. V lost 5 bases, J lost 0 bases, and 3 bases stayed unmatched. CDR3 length equals 14 residues. Germline V CDR1 and CDR2: SGHAT, FQNNGV. CDR3 nucleotides: TGTGCCAGCAGCAGACAGGGATTGAACACTGAAGCTTTCTTT. This encodes CASSRQGLNTEAFF.

The chain links TRBV4-2 to TRBJ2-1, with 10 nucleotides matching TRBD2. This CDR3 spans 19 amino acids. Germline CDR1 reads LGHNA; CDR2 reads YNFKEQ. V lost 6 bases, J lost 0 bases, and 14 bases stayed unmatched. The CDR3 coding sequence is TGTGCCAGCAGGGGGGCTAGCGGGAGTCGGGCCAGCTCCTACAATGAGCAGTTCTTC. Translation: CASRGASGSRASSYNEQFF.

The chain carries TRBV5-6 and TRBJ2-2, with a tentative D call TRBD1 (6 bases). V shed 5 bases and J shed 0 bases, with 11 bases lying between them. CDR3 length equals 15 residues. In germline, CDR1 is SGHDT, CDR2 YYEEEE. CDR3 sequence: CASRQGPANTGELFF. The CDR3 DNA is TGTGCCAGCAGACAGGGTCCCGCGAACACCGGGGAGCTGTTTTTT.

This clone was picked up a small number of times. The chain joins TRBV4-3 to TRBJ2-7, with 7 positions matching TRBD1. With 0 bases clipped from V and 0 bases from J, the junction kept 5 bases outside the gene matches. Germline CDR1 LGHNA, CDR2 YSLEER. CDR3 length: 16 amino acids. Written as DNA, the CDR3 is TGCGCCAGCAGCCAAGATGTCCCAGGGGGCTCCTACGAGCAGTACTTC. Its protein is CASSQDVPGGSYEQYF.

The genes are TRBV19 and TRBJ2-2, with D unresolved. Germline CDR1 and CDR2: LNHDA and SQIVND (reference sequence). The V end lost 4 bases, the J end lost 3 bases, and 15 bases lay between the germline ends. The CDR3 is made up of 16 amino acids. The CDR3 DNA follows: TGTGCCAGTAGTACCCGGGTTAGCAACCACACCGGGGAGCTGTTTTTT. Protein product: CASSTRVSNHTGELFF.

The chain has TRBV28 and TRBJ2-5; possibly TRBD2 for D (6 bases). The CDR3 covers 16 residues. The germline V gene has CDR1 MDHEN and CDR2 SYDVKM. Trimming took 5 bases from V and 1 from J, leaving 17 bases between them. Written as DNA, the CDR3 is TGTGCCAGCAGTCCCCGTGGGGGGACGAGCCAAGAGACCCAGTACTTC. Amino acid sequence: CASSPRGGTSQETQYF.

This chain joins TRBV5-4 and TRBJ2-1; D perhaps matches TRBD2 (5 bases). This CDR3 is 15 amino acids long. Germline assignment: CDR1 SGHNT and CDR2 YYREEE (reference sequence). V was pared by 0 bases and J by 5 bases, with 12 bases between. Here the CDR3 DNA reads TGTGCCAGCAGCTTGGGGTCCCCGGGAAACAATGAGCAGTTCTTC. Translating gives CASSLGSPGNNEQFF. Filled out from reference TRBV5-4 and TRBJ2-1, the complete variable domain reads ETGVTQSPTHLIKTRGQQVTLRCSSQSGHNTVSWYQQALGQGPQFIFQYYREEENGRGNFPPRFSGLQFPNYSSELNVNALELDDSALYLCASSLGSPGNNEQFFGPGTRLTVL.

The chain carries TRBV27 and TRBJ1-5; 7 bases fit TRBD1. V dropped 4 bases and J dropped 2; count of bases not matched to a gene: 8. The V gene's germline CDR1 is MNHEY and CDR2 SMNVEV (reference sequence). The CDR3 is 16 residues long. The CDR3 here is CASSYRGGGGNQPQHF. The CDR3 region has the DNA TGTGCCAGCAGTTATAGAGGGGGCGGAGGCAATCAGCCCCAGCATTTT.

The chain combines TRBV10-2 with TRBJ1-6, with 9 nucleotides matching TRBD1. The germline CDR1 and CDR2 sequences are WSHSY and SAAADI. CDR3 size: 19 residues. V trimming: 3 bases; J trimming: 0 bases; junction bases outside the gene matches: 9. Here the CDR3 DNA reads TGCGCCAGCAGTGAATCCGGGACAGGGCTAAGCTCCTATAATTCACCCCTCCACTTT. Encoded protein: CASSESGTGLSSYNSPLHF.

The chain is built from TRBV11-2 and TRBJ2-7; 10 bases are shared with TRBD2. After removal of 7 bases from V and 7 bases from J, the junction contained 16 bases not matched to a gene. Germline assignment: CDR1 SGHAT and CDR2 FQNNGV. This CDR3 has 16 residues. The CDR3 region is CASTQGVFSGRNEQYF. The CDR3 nucleotides read TGTGCCAGCACTCAGGGGGTTTTTAGCGGGAGGAATGAGCAGTACTTC.